This TCR beta chain was identified during a study of Ad26.COV2.S vaccination and SARS-CoV-2 variants. Study-wide context: A participant enrolled in the COV1001 Ad26.COV2.S trial arm provided the sample. Each vaccinee took Ad26.COV2.S intramuscularly, once or twice 56 days apart.

As for treatment: over 15 received Ad26.COV2.S at low or high dose, single or two shots; 5 received placebo; per-sample allocation not given. Sampling occurred on day 63 after the first vaccine or placebo injection. Trimming stripped 7 bases from V and 1 base from J, with 8 bases between. The CDR3 spans 12 residues. CDR1 LNHDA and CDR2 SQIVND come from the germline V gene (reference sequence). The method was immunoSEQ multiplex PCR; TCRdb's version includes in-frame clones alone and lacks a portion of them. Of 350,000 to 500,000 clones listed, 70% to 90% are singletons. The receptor comes from a person aged 18-65 years who received the Ad26.COV2.S COVID-19 vaccine or a placebo. The genes are TRBV19 and TRBJ2-7, with unresolved D. Sequenced here: peripheral blood, sampled in a trial of Ad26.COV2.S vaccine versus placebo. CDR3 residues: CASISGSYEQYF. The CDR3, as DNA: TGTGCCAGTATTAGTGGATCCTACGAGCAGTACTTC. The whole variable domain, remainder taken from reference TRBV19 and TRBJ2-7, is DGGITQSPKYLFRKEGQNVTLSCEQNLNHDAMYWYRQDPGQGLRLIYYSQIVNDFQKGDIAEGYSVSREKKESFPLTVTSAQKNPTAFYLCASISGSYEQYFGPGTRLTVT.